These 7 T cell receptor beta chains were sequenced from one sample in a study of shared clonotypes between healthy human individuals (TCRdb year 2020). Libraries came from the immunoSEQ multiplex PCR assay. The clones in this table, taken by TCRdb from immuneACCESS, are in-frame only. Not every clone is retained; where verified, under half of the shortfall comes from an unresolved V gene, and the cause of the rest is unknown. The sample includes millions of clones, with over 85% observed a single time. 0.1% to 0.15% of the sample comes from the top ten. The specimen sequenced was naive CD4+ T cells sorted from blood. The sample's cell subset or site label, in plain terms: CD45RA+ positively selected. Receptor source: a man between 18 and 29 years old in good health.

This clone was observed a handful of times. CDR3 sequence (DNA): TGTGCCAGCAGTGAAGAAGGGAATTCACCCCTCCACTTT. Translation gives CASSEEGNSPLHF. The chain joins TRBV25-1 to TRBJ1-6; no firm D call. The CDR3 runs 13 residues. The V gene's germline CDR1 is MGHDK and CDR2 SYGVNS. V lost 2 bases to trimming and J lost 7 bases, with 6 bases between them.

The chain employs TRBV19 and TRBJ2-7, with no clear D. The CDR3 sequence is 13 residues long. Germline assignment: CDR1 LNHDA and CDR2 SQIVND (reference sequence). The V end lost 1 base, the J end lost 6 bases, and 10 bases lay between the germline ends. CDR3 in amino acids: CASSIVGSPEQYF. DNA for the CDR3: TGTGCCAGTAGTATAGTGGGGTCTCCCGAGCAGTACTTC.

With regard to this clone: Other DNA sequences within the sample encode an identical CDR3. The chain uses TRBV5-1 and TRBJ1-5; no clear D gene. Trimming removed 1 base from V and 4 bases from J, with 6 bases in between. Germline V gene data show CDR1 as SGHRS and CDR2 as YFSETQ. The CDR3 extends over 13 amino acids. The CDR3 is CASSLQGNQPQHF. The CDR3 DNA follows: TGCGCCAGCAGCTTGCAAGGGAATCAGCCCCAGCATTTT.

The rearrangement links TRBV30 to TRBJ1-1; D gene unclear. Germline V gene lookup returns CDR1 GTSNPN and CDR2 SVGIG (reference sequence). Trimming took off 0 bases at V and 10 bases at J, with 12 bases between the two ends. This CDR3 region has 12 residues. CDR3 coding DNA: TGTGCCTGGAGTGTAACGGCTTTGCGAGCTTTCTTT. Protein: CAWSVTALRAFF.

Turning to this clone: This sample also contains other DNA sequences that code for the same CDR3. The gene calls are TRBV7-9 and TRBJ1-1, with D possibly matching TRBD1 (5 bases). V was clipped by 1 base and J by 2 bases, with 11 bases between them. The CDR3 totals 15 residues. Germline V gene lookup returns CDR1 SEHNR and CDR2 FQNEAQ (reference sequence). The CDR3 DNA reads as TGTGCCAGCAGCTTAGAGGCGGGACGAAACACTGAAGCTTTCTTT. It yields the protein CASSLEAGRNTEAFF.

The chain is built from TRBV18 and TRBJ1-1; D remains unclear. The CDR3 loop spans 14 amino acids. V lost 3 bases, J lost 7 bases, and 15 bases lay in between. Germline V gene sequence: CDR1 KGHSH, CDR2 LQKENI. CDR3 loop: CASSPGLGGIEAFF. The DNA of the CDR3 is TGTGCCAGCTCACCTGGATTAGGAGGAATTGAAGCTTTCTTT.

CDR3 DNA: TGCGCCAGCAGCCAAGCCATACAGTGGATCAGGTCTGGGGCCAACGTCCTGACTTTC. This sequence encodes CASSQAIQWIRSGANVLTF. V and J are TRBV4-1 and TRBJ2-6; D ambiguous. The V and J ends lost 1 base and 1 base respectively, with 17 bases between them. The germline CDR1 and CDR2 sequences are MGHRA and YSYEKL. CDR3 length: 19 residues.